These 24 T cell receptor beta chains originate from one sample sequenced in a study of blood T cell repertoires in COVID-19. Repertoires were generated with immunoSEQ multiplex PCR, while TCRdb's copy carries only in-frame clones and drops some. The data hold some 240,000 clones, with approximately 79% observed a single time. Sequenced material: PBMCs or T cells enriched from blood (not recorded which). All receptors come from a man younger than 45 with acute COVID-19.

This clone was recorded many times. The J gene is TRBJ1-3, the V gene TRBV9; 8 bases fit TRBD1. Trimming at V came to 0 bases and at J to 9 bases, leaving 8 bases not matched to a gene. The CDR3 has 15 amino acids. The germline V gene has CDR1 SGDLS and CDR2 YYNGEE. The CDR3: CASSVGTGGGATIYF. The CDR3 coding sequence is TGTGCCAGCAGCGTAGGAACAGGGGGGGGAGCCACCATATATTTT.

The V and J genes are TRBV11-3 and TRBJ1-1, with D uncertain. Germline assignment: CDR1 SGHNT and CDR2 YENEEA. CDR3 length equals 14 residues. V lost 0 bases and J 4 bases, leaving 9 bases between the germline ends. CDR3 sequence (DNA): TGTGCCAGCAGCTTAGAGTACAGAAGCACTGAAGCTTTCTTT. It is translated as CASSLEYRSTEAFF.

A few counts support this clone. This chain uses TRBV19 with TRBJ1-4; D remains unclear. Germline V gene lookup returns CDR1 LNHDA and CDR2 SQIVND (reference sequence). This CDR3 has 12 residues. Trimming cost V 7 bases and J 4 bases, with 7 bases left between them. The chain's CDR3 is CASMSYNEKLFF. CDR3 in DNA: TGTGCCAGTATGAGTTATAATGAAAAACTGTTTTTT. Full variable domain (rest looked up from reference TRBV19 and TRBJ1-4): DGGITQSPKYLFRKEGQNVTLSCEQNLNHDAMYWYRQDPGQGLRLIYYSQIVNDFQKGDIAEGYSVSREKKESFPLTVTSAQKNPTAFYLCASMSYNEKLFFGSGTQLSVL.

The CDR3 nucleotides read TGTGCCAGCAGCTCGAAGGATAGGGGCCCCCTCTCGAACACTGAAGCTTTCTTT. It specifies CASSSKDRGPLSNTEAFF. The V gene is TRBV9, the J gene TRBJ1-1; D possibly corresponds to TRBD1 (5 bases). Looked up from germline, CDR1 is SGDLS and CDR2 is YYNGEE. Trimming shortened V by 4 bases and J by 1 base, and 23 bases separated the two germline ends. The CDR3 runs 18 residues. The whole variable domain, filled in from reference TRBV9 and TRBJ1-1, reads DSGVTQTPKHLITATGQRVTLRCSPRSGDLSVYWYQQSLDQGLQFLIQYYNGEERAKGNILERFSAQQFPDLHSELNLSSLELGDSALYFCASSSKDRGPLSNTEAFFGQGTRLTVV.

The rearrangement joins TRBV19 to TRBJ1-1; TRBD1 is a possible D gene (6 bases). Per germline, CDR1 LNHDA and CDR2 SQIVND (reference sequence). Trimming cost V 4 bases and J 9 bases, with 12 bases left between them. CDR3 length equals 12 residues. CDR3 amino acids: CASSTLGTKAFF. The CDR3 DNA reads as TGTGCCAGTAGTACCTTGGGGACAAAAGCTTTCTTT. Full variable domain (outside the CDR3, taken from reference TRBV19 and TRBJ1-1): DGGITQSPKYLFRKEGQNVTLSCEQNLNHDAMYWYRQDPGQGLRLIYYSQIVNDFQKGDIAEGYSVSREKKESFPLTVTSAQKNPTAFYLCASSTLGTKAFFGQGTRLTVV.

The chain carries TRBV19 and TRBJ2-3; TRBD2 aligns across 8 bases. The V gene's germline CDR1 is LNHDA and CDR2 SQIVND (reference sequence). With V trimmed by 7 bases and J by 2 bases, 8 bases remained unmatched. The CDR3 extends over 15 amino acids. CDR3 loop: CASMKRGPYTDTQYF. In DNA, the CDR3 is TGTGCCAGTATGAAGCGGGGGCCCTACACAGATACGCAGTATTTT.

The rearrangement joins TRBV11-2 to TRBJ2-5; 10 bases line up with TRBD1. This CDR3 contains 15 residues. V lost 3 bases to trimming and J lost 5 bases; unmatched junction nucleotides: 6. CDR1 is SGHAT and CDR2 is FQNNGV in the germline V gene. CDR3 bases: TGTGCCAGCAGCTTGACAGGGGGCATCTGGGAGACCCAGTACTTC. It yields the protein CASSLTGGIWETQYF.

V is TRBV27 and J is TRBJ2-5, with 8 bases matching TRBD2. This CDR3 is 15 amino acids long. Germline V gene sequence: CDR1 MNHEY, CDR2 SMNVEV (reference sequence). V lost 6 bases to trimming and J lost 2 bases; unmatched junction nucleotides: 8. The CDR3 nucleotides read TGTGCCAGCAGGGACTCGGGGGGGTGGCAAGAGACCCAGTACTTC. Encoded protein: CASRDSGGWQETQYF.

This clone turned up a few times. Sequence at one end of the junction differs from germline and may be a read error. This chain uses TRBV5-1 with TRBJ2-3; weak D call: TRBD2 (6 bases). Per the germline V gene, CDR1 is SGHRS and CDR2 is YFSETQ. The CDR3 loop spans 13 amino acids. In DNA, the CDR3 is TGTGCCAGCAGCTTCCCGGGGGCAGATACGCAGTATTTT. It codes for CASSFPGADTQYF.

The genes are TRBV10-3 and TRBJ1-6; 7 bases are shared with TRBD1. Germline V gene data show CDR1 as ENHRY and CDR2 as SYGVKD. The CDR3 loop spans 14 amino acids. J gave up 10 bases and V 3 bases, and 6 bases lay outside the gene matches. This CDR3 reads CAISEGGQTSPLHF. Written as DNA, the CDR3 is TGTGCCATCAGTGAAGGGGGACAGACATCACCCCTCCACTTT.

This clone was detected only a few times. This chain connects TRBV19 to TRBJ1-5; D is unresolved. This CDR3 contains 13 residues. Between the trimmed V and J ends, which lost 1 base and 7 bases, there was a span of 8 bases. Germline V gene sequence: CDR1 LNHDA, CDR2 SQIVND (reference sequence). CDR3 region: CASSIAAAQPQHF. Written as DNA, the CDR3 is TGTGCCAGTAGTATAGCCGCGGCCCAGCCCCAGCATTTT.

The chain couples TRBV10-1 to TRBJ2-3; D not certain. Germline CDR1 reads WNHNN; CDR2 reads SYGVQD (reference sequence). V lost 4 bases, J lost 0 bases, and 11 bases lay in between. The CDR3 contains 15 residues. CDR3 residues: CASSGNSPSTDTQYF. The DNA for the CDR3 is TGCGCCAGCAGTGGGAACAGTCCTAGCACAGATACGCAGTATTTT.

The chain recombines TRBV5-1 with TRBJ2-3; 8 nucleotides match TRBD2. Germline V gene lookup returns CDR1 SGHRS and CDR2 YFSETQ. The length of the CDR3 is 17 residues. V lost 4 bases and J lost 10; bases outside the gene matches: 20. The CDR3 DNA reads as TGCGCCAGCAGCCCCGGGGGGGCGGGGGCTAAGTCTGTGGCGCAGTATTTT. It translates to CASSPGGAGAKSVAQYF.

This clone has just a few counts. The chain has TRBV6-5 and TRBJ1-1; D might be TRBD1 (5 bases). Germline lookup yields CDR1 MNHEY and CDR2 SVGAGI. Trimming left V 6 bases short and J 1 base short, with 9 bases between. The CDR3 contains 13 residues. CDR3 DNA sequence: TGTGCCAGCAGATACGGACAGAACACTGAAGCTTTCTTT. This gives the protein CASRYGQNTEAFF.

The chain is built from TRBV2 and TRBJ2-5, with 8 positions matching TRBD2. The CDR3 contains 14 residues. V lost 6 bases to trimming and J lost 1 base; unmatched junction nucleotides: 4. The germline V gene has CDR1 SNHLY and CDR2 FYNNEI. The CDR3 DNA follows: TGTGCCAGCAGAAAAGCGGGAGCCCAAGAGACCCAGTACTTC. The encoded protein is CASRKAGAQETQYF.

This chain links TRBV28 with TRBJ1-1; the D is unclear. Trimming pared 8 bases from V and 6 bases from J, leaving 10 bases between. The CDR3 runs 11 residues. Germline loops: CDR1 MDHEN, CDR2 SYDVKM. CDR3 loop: CASGPSSEAFF. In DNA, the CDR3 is TGTGCCAGCGGCCCATCCTCTGAAGCTTTCTTT.

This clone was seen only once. CDR3 nucleotide sequence: TGTGCCATCTCAAAGACGGGAGATACGCAGTATTTT. Protein product: CAISKTGDTQYF. This chain uses TRBV10-3 with TRBJ2-3; no reliable D call. Trimming removed 8 bases at V and 5 bases at J, with 11 bases between. The CDR3 contains 12 residues. Germline CDR1 ENHRY, CDR2 SYGVKD.

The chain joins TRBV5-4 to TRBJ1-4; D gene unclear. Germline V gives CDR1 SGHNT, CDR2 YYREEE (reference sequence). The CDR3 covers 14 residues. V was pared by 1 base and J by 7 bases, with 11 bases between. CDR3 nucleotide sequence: TGTGCCAGCAGCTTGTTCGGGAGGGCTGAAAAACTGTTTTTT. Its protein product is CASSLFGRAEKLFF.

Here the CDR3 DNA reads TGTGCCAGTAGTATGCGGGAGAGCAATCAGCCCCAGCATTTT. It yields the protein CASSMRESNQPQHF. The chain employs TRBV19 and TRBJ1-5; D unclear. The CDR3 loop spans 14 amino acids. The V gene lost 3 bases and the J gene lost 1 base, with 7 bases spanning the gap. Germline lookup yields CDR1 LNHDA and CDR2 SQIVND (reference sequence). Drawing the rest from reference TRBV19 and TRBJ1-5, the complete variable domain is DGGITQSPKYLFRKEGQNVTLSCEQNLNHDAMYWYRQDPGQGLRLIYYSQIVNDFQKGDIAEGYSVSREKKESFPLTVTSAQKNPTAFYLCASSMRESNQPQHFGDGTRLSIL.

CDR3 nucleotides: TGTGCCAGCAGTTTGAGCCAGACTCAAGAGACCCAGTACTTC. Translation gives CASSLSQTQETQYF. This chain connects TRBV28 to TRBJ2-5; D not certain. The V and J ends lost 3 bases and 2 bases respectively, with 10 bases between them. The germline V gene encodes CDR1 MDHEN and CDR2 SYDVKM. The CDR3 runs to 14 residues. Variable domain in full (rest from reference TRBV28 and TRBJ2-5): DVKVTQSSRYLVKRTGEKVFLECVQDMDHENMFWYRQDPGLGLRLIYFSYDVKMKEKGDIPEGYSVSREKKERFSLILESASTNQTSMYLCASSLSQTQETQYFGPGTRLLVL.

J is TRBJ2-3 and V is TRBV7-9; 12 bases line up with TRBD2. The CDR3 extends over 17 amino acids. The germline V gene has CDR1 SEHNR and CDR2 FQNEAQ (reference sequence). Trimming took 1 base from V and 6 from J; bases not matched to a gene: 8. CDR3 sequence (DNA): TGTGCCAGCAGCTTAGAAGGTCGGCTAGCGGGGGGGGATACGCAGTATTTT. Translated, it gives CASSLEGRLAGGDTQYF.

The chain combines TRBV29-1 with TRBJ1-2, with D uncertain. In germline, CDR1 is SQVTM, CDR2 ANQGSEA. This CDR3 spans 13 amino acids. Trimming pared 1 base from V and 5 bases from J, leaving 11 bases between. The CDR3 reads CSVEARGTYGYTF. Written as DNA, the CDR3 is TGCAGCGTTGAAGCGCGGGGAACTTATGGCTACACCTTC.

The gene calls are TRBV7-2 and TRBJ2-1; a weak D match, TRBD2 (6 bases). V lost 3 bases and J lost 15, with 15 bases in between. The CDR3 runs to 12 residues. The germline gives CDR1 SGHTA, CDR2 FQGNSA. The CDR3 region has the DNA TGTGCCAGCAGCTTGGGAGGAGCGGCTCGGTTCTTC. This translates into CASSLGGAARFF.

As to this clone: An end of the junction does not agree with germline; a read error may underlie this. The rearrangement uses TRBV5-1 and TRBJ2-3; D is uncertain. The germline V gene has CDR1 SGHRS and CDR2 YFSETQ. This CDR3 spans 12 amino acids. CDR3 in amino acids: CASSARADTQYF. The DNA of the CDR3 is TGTGCCAGCAGCGCCCGGGCAGATACGCAGTATTTT.